One sample yielded the 26 T cell receptor beta chains listed below, sequenced in a study of patients and donors after allogeneic stem cell transplantation. TCRdb re-derived calls from the RT-PCR reads in MiXCR, one entry per CDR3 protein. The sample has about 960,000 distinct CDR3 sequences, more than 15% seen once; the top ten hold 6%. The source material was blood, either unsorted or a sorted T cell fraction (not recorded which). The receptors shown here come from a human donor who was either an allogeneic HSCT recipient or a stem cell or donor lymphocyte infusion donor (not recorded which). It is not recorded whose cells these are; they may come from a transplant donor.

This clonotype was detected many times. CDR3 sequence (DNA): TGTGCCAGCAGTTTGTCGGGACAGGGGTCCTACGAGCAGTACTTC. Translated, it gives CASSLSGQGSYEQYF. The rearrangement joins TRBV12-3 or TRBV12-4 to TRBJ2-7; 10 nucleotides line up with TRBD1. The CDR3 loop spans 15 amino acids. V was clipped by 3 bases and J by 1 base; unmatched bases: 3.

To note about this clonotype: A read error may account for a junction end that differs from germline. The chain links TRBV20-1 to TRBJ2-7; a weak D match, TRBD2 (5 bases). Germline loops: CDR1 DFQATT, CDR2 SNEGSKA (reference sequence). This CDR3 spans 12 amino acids. For the CDR3, the DNA is TGCAGTGCCAGAGCGGCCTCCTACGAGCAGTACTTC. The encoded protein is CSARAASYEQYF.

There are a few counts of this clonotype. The CDR3 DNA is TGTGCCAGCAGTCCACAGGGGGCGGCGTACGAGCAGTACTTC. Its protein product is CASSPQGAAYEQYF. The chain links TRBV12-3 or TRBV12-4 to TRBJ2-7; TRBD1 aligns across 9 bases. CDR3 length: 14 amino acids. J lost 4 bases, V lost 5 bases, and 6 bases had no gene match.

This clonotype was seen repeatedly, ten times or more. CDR3 sequence: CATSRQGNTYNEQFF. CDR3 nucleotides: TGTGCCACCAGCAGACAGGGGAATACCTACAATGAGCAGTTCTTC. The gene calls are TRBV15 and TRBJ2-1, with D maybe TRBD1 (6 bases). This CDR3 has 15 amino acids. Germline CDR1 LNHNV, CDR2 YYDKDF (reference sequence). Trimming pared 2 bases from V and 2 bases from J, leaving 10 bases between. Based on the CDR3 plus reference TRBV15 and TRBJ2-1, the full variable domain is DAMVIQNPRYQVTQFGKPVTLSCSQTLNHNVMYWYQQKSSQAPKLLFHYYDKDFNNEADTPDNFQSRRPNTSFCFLDIRSPGLGDTAMYLCATSRQGNTYNEQFFGPGTRLTVL.

This chain links TRBV5-1 with TRBJ2-5, with 9 bases aligning to TRBD1. The CDR3 is 15 residues long. Losses at the gene ends were 3 bases for V and 5 bases for J; bases not matched to a gene: 8. Germline V lookup: CDR1 SGHRS, CDR2 YFSETQ. The CDR3 here is CASSWGDRDWETQYF. The CDR3 region has the DNA TGCGCCAGCAGCTGGGGGGACAGGGATTGGGAGACCCAGTACTTC.

This clonotype was observed a handful of times. The CDR3 bases are TGTGCCGTAAAGACTGGGCTTGAGAAGCAGTTCTTC. It codes for CAVKTGLEKQFF. This chain joins TRBV10-3 and TRBJ2-1; D call uncertain. Germline CDR1 and CDR2: ENHRY and SYGVKD. CDR3 length: 12 amino acids. Trimming took 11 bases from V and 11 from J, leaving 19 bases between them.

This clonotype appeared many times. This rearrangement joins TRBV24-1 to TRBJ1-5; D ambiguous. V lost 3 bases, J lost 1 base, and 12 bases lay in between. CDR3 length: 16 amino acids. Germline CDR1 is KGHDR and CDR2 is SFDVKD. The CDR3 protein is CATSDTRASSNQPQHF. The CDR3, as DNA: TGTGCCACCAGTGATACGCGGGCCTCGAGCAATCAGCCCCAGCATTTT.

This clonotype showed up just a few times. The chain links TRBV20-1 to TRBJ2-2, with D possibly TRBD1 on 6 matching bases. V dropped 5 bases and J dropped 1 base, with 8 bases sitting between them. CDR1 DFQATT and CDR2 SNEGSKA come from the germline V gene (reference sequence). This CDR3 is built from 13 residues. The CDR3 protein is CSARQENTGELFF. The CDR3 DNA reads as TGCAGTGCTCGACAGGAGAACACCGGGGAGCTGTTTTTT.

This clonotype has a count of ten or more. The rearrangement joins TRBV12-3 or TRBV12-4 to TRBJ1-2, with a tentative D call TRBD1 (5 bases). The CDR3 length is 15 residues. V was shortened by 0 bases and J by 3 bases, with 11 bases between the two germline ends. The CDR3 DNA follows: TGTGCCAGCAGTTTAGCTGGCAGGGCTGACTATGGCTACACCTTC. It specifies CASSLAGRADYGYTF.

The chain links TRBV3-1 to TRBJ2-5, with D uncertain. Germline loops: CDR1 LGHDT, CDR2 YNNKEL (reference sequence). V was trimmed by 2 bases and J by 5 bases, leaving 6 bases between them. CDR3 length: 12 amino acids. The CDR3 here is CASSQTYETQYF. The CDR3 DNA reads TGTGCCAGCAGCCAAACATATGAGACCCAGTACTTC.

The J gene is TRBJ2-1, the V gene TRBV4-3; 8 bases align to TRBD1. The CDR3 has 16 amino acids. Germline CDR1 and CDR2: LGHNA and YSLEER. V shed 2 bases and J 7 bases; nucleotides not matched to a gene: 10. The CDR3: CASSQFRGQGENEQFF. As DNA, the CDR3 is TGCGCCAGCAGCCAATTCAGGGGGCAGGGGGAAAATGAGCAGTTCTTC.

This clonotype was recorded a few times. J is TRBJ1-2 and V is TRBV4-3; TRBD1 matches 7 bases. The CDR3 contains 17 residues. J lost 5 bases, V lost 3 bases, and 15 bases had no gene match. Per germline, CDR1 LGHNA and CDR2 YSLEER. The CDR3 region is CASSQESSGTDDYGYTF. As DNA, the CDR3 is TGCGCCAGCAGCCAGGAATCGAGCGGGACAGACGATTATGGCTACACCTTC.

The chain links TRBV12-3 or TRBV12-4 to TRBJ2-3, with D uncertain. V gave up 7 bases and J gave up 5 bases, with 10 bases separating them. The CDR3 consists of 12 residues. CDR3 sequence: CASIPTGDTQYF. The CDR3 coding sequence is TGTGCCAGCATTCCGACCGGAGATACGCAGTATTTT.

This clonotype was recorded a few times. This chain links TRBV5-1 with TRBJ2-2; 8 positions agree with TRBD2. Germline V gives CDR1 SGHRS, CDR2 YFSETQ. J gave up 5 bases and V 7 bases, and 7 bases lay outside the gene matches. This CDR3 has 14 residues. The CDR3 sequence: CASRGLEGTGELFF. CDR3 DNA sequence: TGCGCCAGCCGGGGACTAGAGGGAACCGGGGAGCTGTTTTTT.

Ten or more counts support this clonotype. In DNA, the CDR3 is TGTGCCAGCAGTGGACAGGGACTCCCGAACACTGAAGCTTTCTTT. It translates to CASSGQGLPNTEAFF. The chain recombines TRBV12-3 or TRBV12-4 with TRBJ1-1; 8 positions match TRBD1. CDR3 length: 15 amino acids. J lost 1 base, V lost 5 bases, and 6 bases had no gene match.

With regard to this clonotype: It may be a read error: a sequence one base away is much more abundant. CDR3 sequence reads: CASIPGLADNEQFF. In DNA, the CDR3 is TGTGCCAGCATTCCGGGACTAGCGGACAATGAGCAGTTCTTC. This chain joins TRBV6-2 or TRBV6-3 and TRBJ2-1, with TRBD2 matching over 11 bases. The trim removed 7 bases at V and 5 bases at J, leaving 4 bases unmatched. Looked up from germline, CDR1 is MNHEY and CDR2 is SVGEGT. The CDR3 is 14 amino acids.

This clonotype was recorded a few times. The chain carries TRBV25-1 and TRBJ1-5, with unresolved D. This CDR3 comprises 14 residues. The V gene lost 7 bases and the J gene lost 5 bases, with 15 bases spanning the gap. Germline V gene lookup returns CDR1 MGHDK and CDR2 SYGVNS. The CDR3 DNA follows: TGTGCCAGCACCCCGGGCGGAATCGATCAGCCCCAGCATTTT. Translated: CASTPGGIDQPQHF.

V and J are TRBV18 and TRBJ1-1, with TRBD1 as a possible D gene (5 bases). Trimming took 7 bases from V and 1 from J, leaving 16 bases between them. The CDR3 contains 15 residues. The germline V gene encodes CDR1 KGHSH and CDR2 LQKENI. The CDR3 spells CASFSRQPTNTEAFF. DNA of the CDR3: TGTGCCAGCTTTTCCCGACAGCCGACGAACACTGAAGCTTTCTTT.

V usage is TRBV6-5 and J usage is TRBJ1-2; 8 bases align to TRBD1. V lost 2 bases to trimming and J lost 3 bases; unmatched junction nucleotides: 5. CDR1 is MNHEY and CDR2 is SVGAGI in the germline V gene. The CDR3 extends over 15 amino acids. The CDR3 spells CASSYGPTGDYGYTF. As DNA, the CDR3 is TGTGCCAGCAGTTACGGCCCGACAGGGGACTATGGCTACACCTTC.

In its sample, this clonotype was seen a few times. The chain employs TRBV6-2 or TRBV6-3 and TRBJ2-1; 8 nucleotides agree with TRBD2. Germline V gene lookup returns CDR1 MNHEY and CDR2 SVGEGT. Trimming at V came to 2 bases and at J to 4 bases, leaving 10 bases not matched to a gene. The CDR3 covers 17 residues. The CDR3 reads CASSYIIGGAQYNEQFF. The CDR3 DNA sequence: TGTGCCAGCAGTTACATAATCGGGGGGGCCCAATACAATGAGCAGTTCTTC.

This clonotype was detected a few times. This sequence joins TRBV29-1 and TRBJ1-1; TRBD1 agrees at 7 bases. V was pared by 3 bases and J by 3 bases, with 4 bases of the junction left unmatched. The germline CDR1 and CDR2 sequences are SQVTM and ANQGSEA. The length of the CDR3 is 13 residues. The CDR3 reads CSVEEGAHTEAFF. The CDR3 DNA follows: TGCAGCGTTGAGGAGGGGGCTCACACTGAAGCTTTCTTT. Drawing the rest from reference TRBV29-1 and TRBJ1-1, the complete variable domain is SAVISQKPSRDICQRGTSLTIQCQVDSQVTMMFWYRQQPGQSLTLIATANQGSEATYESGFVIDKFPISRPNLTFSTLTVSNMSPEDSSIYLCSVEEGAHTEAFFGQGTRLTVV.

The CDR3, as DNA: TGTGCCAGCAGCTTAGATCGTACGATAGCGGGAGGGGGGAGCAAAAACATTCAGTACTTC. Amino acids: CASSLDRTIAGGGSKNIQYF. The chain employs TRBV11-2 and TRBJ2-4, with 11 bases fitting TRBD2. V dropped 0 bases and J dropped 3; count of bases not matched to a gene: 13. The germline CDR1 and CDR2 sequences are SGHAT and FQNNGV. This CDR3 region has 20 residues.

There are a few counts of this clonotype. This sequence joins TRBV5-4 and TRBJ1-4; TRBD1 agrees at 8 bases. Germline loops: CDR1 SGHNT, CDR2 YYREEE (reference sequence). J gave up 8 bases and V 1 base, and 4 bases lay outside the gene matches. The CDR3 covers 14 residues. CDR3 nucleotides: TGTGCCAGCAGCTTGTCAGGGGGCAGAGAAAAACTGTTTTTT. Protein product: CASSLSGGREKLFF. Combining the CDR3 with reference TRBV5-4 and TRBJ1-4 gives the whole variable domain ETGVTQSPTHLIKTRGQQVTLRCSSQSGHNTVSWYQQALGQGPQFIFQYYREEENGRGNFPPRFSGLQFPNYSSELNVNALELDDSALYLCASSLSGGREKLFFGSGTQLSVL.

This clonotype was counted a few times. The CDR3 sequence: CASSLAGDNYNEQFF. The DNA of the CDR3 is TGCGCCAGCAGCTTGGCAGGGGATAACTACAATGAGCAGTTCTTC. J is TRBJ2-1 and V is TRBV5-1; TRBD1 is a possible D gene (6 bases). V lost 0 bases and J lost 3, with 10 bases in between. The CDR3 has 15 amino acids. Germline CDR1 reads SGHRS; CDR2 reads YFSETQ.

The chain has TRBV14 and TRBJ1-6; maybe TRBD1 (5 bases). CDR1 and CDR2 (germline): SGHDN, FVKESK. Trimming removed 0 bases at V and 4 bases at J, with 7 bases between. This CDR3 has 15 amino acids. The CDR3 DNA reads TGTGCCAGCAGCCAAGATTGGGGGTATAATTCACCCCTCCACTTT. Its translation is CASSQDWGYNSPLHF.

This clonotype occurred a few times. The gene calls are TRBV27 and TRBJ2-7; 7 bases align to TRBD2. The germline V gene has CDR1 MNHEY and CDR2 SMNVEV (reference sequence). The CDR3 runs to 15 residues. Trimming at V came to 1 base and at J to 0 bases, leaving 3 bases not matched to a gene. CDR3 bases: TGTGCCAGCAGTTTATTCTCTAGCGGCTCCTACGAGCAGTACTTC. It is translated as CASSLFSSGSYEQYF.